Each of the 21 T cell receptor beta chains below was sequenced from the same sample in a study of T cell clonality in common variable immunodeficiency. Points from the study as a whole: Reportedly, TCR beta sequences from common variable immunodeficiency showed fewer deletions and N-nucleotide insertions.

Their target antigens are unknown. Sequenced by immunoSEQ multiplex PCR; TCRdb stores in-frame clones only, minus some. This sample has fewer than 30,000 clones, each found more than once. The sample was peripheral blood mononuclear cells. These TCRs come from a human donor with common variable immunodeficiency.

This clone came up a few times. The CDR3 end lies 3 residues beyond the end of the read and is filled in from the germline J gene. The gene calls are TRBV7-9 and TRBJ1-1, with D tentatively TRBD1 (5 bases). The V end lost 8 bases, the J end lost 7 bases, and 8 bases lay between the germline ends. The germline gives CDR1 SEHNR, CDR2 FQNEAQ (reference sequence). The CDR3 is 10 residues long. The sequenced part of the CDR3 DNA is TGTGCCAGCGGGGGGATTGAA. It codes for CASGGIE. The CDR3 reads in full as CASGGIEAFF.

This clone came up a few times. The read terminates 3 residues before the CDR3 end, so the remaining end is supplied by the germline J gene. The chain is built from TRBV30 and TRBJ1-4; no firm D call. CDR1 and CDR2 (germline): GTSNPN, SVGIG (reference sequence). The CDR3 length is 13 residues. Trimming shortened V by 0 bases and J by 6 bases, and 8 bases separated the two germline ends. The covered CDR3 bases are TGTGCCTGGAGTGTTTGGGCGCATGAAAAA. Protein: CAWSVWAHEK. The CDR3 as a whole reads CAWSVWAHEKLFF.

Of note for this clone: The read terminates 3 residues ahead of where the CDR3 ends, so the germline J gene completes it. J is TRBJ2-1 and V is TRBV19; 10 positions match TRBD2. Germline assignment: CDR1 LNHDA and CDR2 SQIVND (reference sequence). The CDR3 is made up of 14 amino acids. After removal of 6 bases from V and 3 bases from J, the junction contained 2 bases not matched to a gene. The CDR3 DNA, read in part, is TGTGCCAGTAGGGCTAGCGGGGGCTACAATGAG. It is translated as CASRASGGYNE. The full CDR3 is CASRASGGYNEQFF.

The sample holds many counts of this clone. The CDR3 protein is CATKAPRQANLPGEKLFF. Incomplete CDR3 DNA: TGTGCCACCAAGGCCCCCCGACAGGCTAATCTCCCTGGTGAAAAA. V gene TRBV19 combines with J gene TRBJ1-4; tentative D call: TRBD1 (6 bases). Read sequence stops 3 residues before the CDR3 end, and the germline J gene provides the missing end. CDR1 and CDR2 (germline): LNHDA, SQIVND (reference sequence). The CDR3 loop spans 18 amino acids. V gave up 10 bases and J gave up 7 bases, with 31 bases separating them.

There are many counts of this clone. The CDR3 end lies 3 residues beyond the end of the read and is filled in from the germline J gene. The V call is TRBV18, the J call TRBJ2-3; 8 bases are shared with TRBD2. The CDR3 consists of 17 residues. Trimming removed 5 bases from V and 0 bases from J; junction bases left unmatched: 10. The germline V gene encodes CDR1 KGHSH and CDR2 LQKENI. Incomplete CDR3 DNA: TGTGCCAGCTCATCAACGGGGGGGCTGATGAGCACAGATACG. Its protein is CASSSTGGLMSTDT. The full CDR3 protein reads CASSSTGGLMSTDTQYF.

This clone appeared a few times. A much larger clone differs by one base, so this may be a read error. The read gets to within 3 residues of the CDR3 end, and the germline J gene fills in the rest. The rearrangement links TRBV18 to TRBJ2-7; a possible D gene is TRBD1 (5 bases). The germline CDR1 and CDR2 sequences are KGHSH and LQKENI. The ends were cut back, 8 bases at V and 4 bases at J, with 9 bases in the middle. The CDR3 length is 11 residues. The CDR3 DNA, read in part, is TGTGCCAGCGCAGACAGTTACGAG. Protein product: CASADSYE. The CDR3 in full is CASADSYEQYF.

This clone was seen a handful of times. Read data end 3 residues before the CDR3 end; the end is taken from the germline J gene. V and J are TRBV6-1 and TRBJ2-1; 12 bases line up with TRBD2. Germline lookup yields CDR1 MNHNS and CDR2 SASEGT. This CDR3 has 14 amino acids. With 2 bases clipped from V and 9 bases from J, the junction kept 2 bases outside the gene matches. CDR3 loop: CASSELAGGLEQFF. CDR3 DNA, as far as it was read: TGTGCCAGCAGTGAACTAGCGGGGGGGCTTGAG.

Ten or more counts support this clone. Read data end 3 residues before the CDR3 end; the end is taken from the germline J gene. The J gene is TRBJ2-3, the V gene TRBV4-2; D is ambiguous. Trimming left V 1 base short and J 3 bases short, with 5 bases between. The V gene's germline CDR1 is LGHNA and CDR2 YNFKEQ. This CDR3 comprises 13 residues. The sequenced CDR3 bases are TGTGCCAGCAGCCAAGTTAAAACAGATACG. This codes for CASSQVKTDT. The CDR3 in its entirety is CASSQVKTDTQYF.

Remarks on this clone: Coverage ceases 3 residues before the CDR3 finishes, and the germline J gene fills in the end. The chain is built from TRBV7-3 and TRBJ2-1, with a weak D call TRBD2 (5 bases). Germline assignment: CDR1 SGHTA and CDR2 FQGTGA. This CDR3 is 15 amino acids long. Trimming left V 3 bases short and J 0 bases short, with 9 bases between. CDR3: CASSFGDLSYNEQFF. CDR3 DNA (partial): TGTGCCAGCAGCTTCGGGGATCTCTCCTACAATGAG.

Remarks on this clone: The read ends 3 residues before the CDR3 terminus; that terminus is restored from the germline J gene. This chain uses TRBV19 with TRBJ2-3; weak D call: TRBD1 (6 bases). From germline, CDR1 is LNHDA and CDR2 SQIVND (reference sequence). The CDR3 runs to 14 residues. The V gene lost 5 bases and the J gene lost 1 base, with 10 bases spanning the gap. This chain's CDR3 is CASSEGEGTDTQYF. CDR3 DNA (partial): TGTGCCAGTAGTGAGGGGGAAGGCACAGATACG.

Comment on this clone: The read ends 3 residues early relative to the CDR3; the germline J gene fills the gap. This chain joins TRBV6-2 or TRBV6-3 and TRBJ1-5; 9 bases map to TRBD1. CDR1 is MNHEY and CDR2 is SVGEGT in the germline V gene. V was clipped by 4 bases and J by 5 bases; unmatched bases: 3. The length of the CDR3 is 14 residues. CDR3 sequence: CASSSRTGDQPQHF. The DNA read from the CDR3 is TGTGCCAGCAGTTCCCGGACAGGGGATCAGCCC.

The CDR3 is CASSLGLGGTEAFF. The DNA read from the CDR3 is TGTGCCAGCAGCTTAGGCTTAGGGGGCACTGAA. The V and J genes are TRBV5-8 and TRBJ1-1; D possibly corresponds to TRBD1 (6 bases). The read terminates 3 residues before the CDR3 end, so the remaining end is supplied by the germline J gene. The CDR3 length is 14 residues. CDR1 is SGHTS, CDR2 YDEGEE, per germline. The germline V and J ends were trimmed by 2 bases and 4 bases, with 12 bases remaining between them.

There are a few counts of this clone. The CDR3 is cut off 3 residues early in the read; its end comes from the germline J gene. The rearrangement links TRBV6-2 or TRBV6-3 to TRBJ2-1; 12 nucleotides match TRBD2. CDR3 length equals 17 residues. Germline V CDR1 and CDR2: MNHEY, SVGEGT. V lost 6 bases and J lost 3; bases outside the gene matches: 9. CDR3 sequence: CASRPRLAGALYNEQFF. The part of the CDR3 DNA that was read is TGTGCCAGCAGACCGAGACTAGCGGGGGCCCTCTACAATGAG.

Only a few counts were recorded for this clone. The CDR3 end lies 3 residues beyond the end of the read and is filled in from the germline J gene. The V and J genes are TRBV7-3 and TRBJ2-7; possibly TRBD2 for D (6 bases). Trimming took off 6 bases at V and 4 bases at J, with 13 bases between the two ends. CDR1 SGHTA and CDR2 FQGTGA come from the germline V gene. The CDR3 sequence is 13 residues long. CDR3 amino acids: CASSWCGGYEQYF. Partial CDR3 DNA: TGTGCCAGCAGTTGGTGTGGGGGGTACGAG.

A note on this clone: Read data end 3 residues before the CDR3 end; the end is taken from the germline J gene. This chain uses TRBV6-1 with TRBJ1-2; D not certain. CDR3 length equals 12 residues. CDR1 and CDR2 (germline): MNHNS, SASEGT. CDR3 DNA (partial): TGTGCCAGCAGTGAATCCGCCGGGGGC. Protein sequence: CASSESAGG. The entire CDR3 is CASSESAGGYTF.

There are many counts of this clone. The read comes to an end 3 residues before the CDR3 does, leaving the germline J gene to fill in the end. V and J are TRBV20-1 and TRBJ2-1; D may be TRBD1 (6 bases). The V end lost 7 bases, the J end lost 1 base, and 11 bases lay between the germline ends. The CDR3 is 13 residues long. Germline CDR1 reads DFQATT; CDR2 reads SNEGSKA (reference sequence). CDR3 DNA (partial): TGCAGTGAGGGGCAGGGGTCCTACAATGAG. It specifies CSEGQGSYNE. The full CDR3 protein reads CSEGQGSYNEQFF.

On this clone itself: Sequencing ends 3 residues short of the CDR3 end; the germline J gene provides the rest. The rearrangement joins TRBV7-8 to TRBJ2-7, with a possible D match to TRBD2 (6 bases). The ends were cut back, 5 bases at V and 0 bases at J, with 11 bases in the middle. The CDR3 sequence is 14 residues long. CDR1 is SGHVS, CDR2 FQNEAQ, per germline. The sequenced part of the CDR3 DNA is TGTGCCAGCAGCGCCCGGGACTCCTCCTACGAG. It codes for CASSARDSSYE. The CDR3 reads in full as CASSARDSSYEQYF.

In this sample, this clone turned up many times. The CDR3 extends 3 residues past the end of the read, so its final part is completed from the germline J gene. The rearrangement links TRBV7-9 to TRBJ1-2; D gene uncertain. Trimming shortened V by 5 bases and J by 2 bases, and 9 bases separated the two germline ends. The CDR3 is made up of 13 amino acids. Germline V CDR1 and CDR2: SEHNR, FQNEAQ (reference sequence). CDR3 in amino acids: CASSLDGNYGYTF. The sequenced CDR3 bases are TGTGCCAGCAGCCTCGATGGCAACTATGGC.

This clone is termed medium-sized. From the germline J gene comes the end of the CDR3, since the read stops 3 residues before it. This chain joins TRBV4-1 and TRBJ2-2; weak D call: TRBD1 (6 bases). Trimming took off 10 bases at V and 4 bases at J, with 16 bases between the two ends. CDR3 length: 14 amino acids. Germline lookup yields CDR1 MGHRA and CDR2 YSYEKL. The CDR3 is CATSTDRSTGELFF. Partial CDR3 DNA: TGCGCCACGTCTACAGACAGGAGCACCGGGGAG.

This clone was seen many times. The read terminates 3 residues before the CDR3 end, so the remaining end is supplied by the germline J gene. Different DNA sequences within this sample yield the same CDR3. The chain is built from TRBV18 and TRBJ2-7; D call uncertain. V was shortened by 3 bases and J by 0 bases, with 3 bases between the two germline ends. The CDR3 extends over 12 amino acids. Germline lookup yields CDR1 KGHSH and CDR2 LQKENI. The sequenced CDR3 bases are TGTGCCAGCTCACCTCGCTCCTACGAG. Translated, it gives CASSPRSYE. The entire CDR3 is CASSPRSYEQYF.

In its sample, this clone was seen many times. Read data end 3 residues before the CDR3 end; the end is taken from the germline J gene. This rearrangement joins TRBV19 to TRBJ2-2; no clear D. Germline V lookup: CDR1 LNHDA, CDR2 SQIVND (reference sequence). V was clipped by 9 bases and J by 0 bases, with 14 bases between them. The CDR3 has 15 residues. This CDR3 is CASAPQAANTGELFF. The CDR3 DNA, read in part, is TGTGCCAGCGCGCCCCAGGCCGCGAACACCGGGGAG.